The clone carrying this T cell receptor (beta chain) showed up just a few times. This entry is derived from a study of blood T cell repertoires in COVID-19. Study-level information: Sources were T cells, B-cell-depleted T cells, or PBMCs; the material itself was cDNA or gDNA.

The germline V and J ends were trimmed by 7 bases and 5 bases, with 11 bases remaining between them. The germline V gene has CDR1 SGHVS and CDR2 FQNEAQ. The CDR3 is 12 amino acids. Data came from immunoSEQ multiplex PCR; TCRdb stores just in-frame clones and leaves some out. In the table there are about 240,000 clones, roughly 86% of which are singletons. Sequencing was performed on peripheral blood. The sequence was obtained from a woman in her 70s with active or convalescent COVID-19. This chain links TRBV7-8 with TRBJ1-1; D is ambiguous. The CDR3: CASMLGGTEAFF. CDR3 sequence (DNA): TGTGCCAGCATGCTGGGAGGAACTGAAGCTTTCTTT.